The next 25 T cell receptor beta chains were all read from a single sample in a study of beta chain features in type 1 diabetes. Of the isolated RNA, all was reverse transcribed, and so the sequenced material was expressed TCRB transcripts. Produced via immunoSEQ multiplex PCR; TCRdb's table is partial and in-frame only. The table lists some 230,000 clones, over 8.5% of them singletons. Source material: naive CD4+ T cells from blood. These TCRs come from a woman in her late teens or twenties in good health.

This clone was seen repeatedly, ten times or more. The chain recombines TRBV27 with TRBJ2-7; 11 bases match TRBD1. The CDR3 is 13 amino acids. The germline gives CDR1 MNHEY, CDR2 SMNVEV (reference sequence). The V and J ends lost 2 bases and 6 bases, in that order; junction bases with no gene match: 0. The chain's CDR3 is CASSLGTGGEQYF. DNA for the CDR3: TGTGCCAGCAGTTTAGGGACAGGGGGCGAGCAGTACTTC.

This clone has just a few counts. The chain combines TRBV5-1 with TRBJ2-1, with 8 bases identical to TRBD1. J gave up 2 bases and V 6 bases, and 7 bases lay outside the gene matches. The CDR3 length is 15 residues. Germline V gene data show CDR1 as SGHRS and CDR2 as YFSETQ. The DNA for the CDR3 is TGCGCCAGCACCGAGACAGGGGTAACCTACAATGAGCAGTTCTTC. Its protein is CASTETGVTYNEQFF.

This clone turned up a few times. V is TRBV27 and J is TRBJ2-7; 7 bases are shared with TRBD2. Looked up from germline, CDR1 is MNHEY and CDR2 is SMNVEV (reference sequence). V lost 4 bases and J lost 0; bases outside the gene matches: 6. This CDR3 comprises 15 residues. This CDR3 reads CASSWASGISYEQYF. In DNA, the CDR3 is TGTGCCAGCAGTTGGGCTAGCGGTATCTCCTACGAGCAGTACTTC.

This clone was detected a few times. The chain recombines TRBV5-4 with TRBJ2-5, with 8 bases matching TRBD1. The tail of the sequence fits TRBJ2-7 better, so the J call may be wrong. Germline assignment: CDR1 SGHNT and CDR2 YYREEE (reference sequence). The CDR3 spans 14 residues. CDR3 DNA sequence: TGTGCCAGCAGTGAAGCAGGGGGCGGCTACGAGCAGTACTTC. Amino acid sequence: CASSEAGGGYEQYF.

This clone was observed a few times. The chain's CDR3 is CASSQGRGTEAFF. CDR3 coding DNA: TGCGCCAGCAGCCAAGGCCGGGGGACTGAAGCTTTCTTT. This chain connects TRBV4-1 to TRBJ1-1; tentative D call: TRBD1 (5 bases). CDR3 length equals 13 residues. CDR1 MGHRA and CDR2 YSYEKL come from the germline V gene. V dropped 1 base and J dropped 5 bases, with 8 bases sitting between them.

The table lists this clone with a few counts. This chain connects TRBV5-1 to TRBJ2-7, with TRBD2 identical over 8 bases. Looked up from germline, CDR1 is SGHRS and CDR2 is YFSETQ. The CDR3 runs to 16 residues. Unmatched junction bases numbered 5, after V lost 0 bases and J lost 0 bases. The CDR3 is CASSLVDGRASYEQYF. In DNA, the CDR3 is TGCGCCAGCAGCTTGGTGGACGGGAGGGCCTCCTACGAGCAGTACTTC.

The chain combines TRBV10-3 with TRBJ2-3, with TRBD2 matching over 7 bases. From germline, CDR1 is ENHRY and CDR2 SYGVKD. The V and J ends lost 5 bases and 4 bases, in that order; junction bases with no gene match: 6. The CDR3 runs to 14 residues. CDR3 loop: CAISITLAADTQYF. CDR3 coding DNA: TGTGCCATCAGTATAACCCTAGCGGCAGATACGCAGTATTTT.

The J gene is TRBJ2-1, the V gene TRBV10-3; 11 bases map to TRBD2. This CDR3 has 16 amino acids. Trimming cost V 0 bases and J 9 bases; bases outside gene matches: 7. Germline V lookup: CDR1 ENHRY, CDR2 SYGVKD. This CDR3 reads CAISESTSGKVSEQFF. CDR3 nucleotides: TGTGCCATCAGTGAGTCGACTAGCGGGAAGGTGAGTGAGCAGTTCTTC.

The chain carries TRBV5-4 and TRBJ2-1; 10 bases fit TRBD2. Germline V CDR1 and CDR2: SGHNT, YYREEE (reference sequence). V was pared by 2 bases and J by 8 bases, with 7 bases of the junction left unmatched. The CDR3 length is 15 residues. CDR3 amino acids: CASSFRLAGVDEQFF. CDR3 nucleotide sequence: TGTGCCAGCAGCTTTCGGCTAGCGGGAGTTGATGAGCAGTTCTTC.

Only a few counts were recorded for this clone. J is TRBJ2-7 and V is TRBV5-1, with 9 positions matching TRBD2. Germline V gene data show CDR1 as SGHRS and CDR2 as YFSETQ. V lost 2 bases, J lost 6 bases, and 15 bases stayed unmatched. The CDR3 spans 17 residues. Here the CDR3 reads CASSFLLAGLGMGEQYF. The CDR3 region has the DNA TGCGCCAGCAGCTTCTTGCTAGCGGGACTTGGTATGGGCGAGCAGTACTTC.

This clone was detected a few times. The chain recombines TRBV5-1 with TRBJ2-3; the D gene is possibly TRBD2 (6 bases). V was pared by 0 bases and J by 4 bases, with 9 bases between. Per germline, CDR1 SGHRS and CDR2 YFSETQ. This CDR3 contains 14 residues. CDR3 sequence: CASSLEGLPDTQYF. The CDR3 DNA is TGCGCCAGCAGCTTGGAGGGACTCCCAGATACGCAGTATTTT.

Ten or more counts support this clone. V and J are TRBV7-2 and TRBJ2-1; D is ambiguous. Germline V gene data show CDR1 as SGHTA and CDR2 as FQGNSA. The CDR3 is 12 residues long. The germline V and J ends were trimmed by 3 bases and 10 bases, with 10 bases remaining between them. CDR3 sequence: CASSFRAREQFF. CDR3 bases: TGTGCCAGCAGCTTTCGAGCCCGGGAGCAGTTCTTC.

This chain joins TRBV7-8 and TRBJ1-1; weak D call: TRBD1 (5 bases). The CDR3 covers 14 residues. Germline values: CDR1 SGHVS, CDR2 FQNEAQ. V was pared by 5 bases and J by 4 bases, with 14 bases between. In nucleotides, the CDR3 is TGTGCCAGCAGCCAGTCCGCGGGGGGCACTGAAGCTTTCTTT. Protein product: CASSQSAGGTEAFF.

J is TRBJ2-1 and V is TRBV6-5; D unclear. CDR1 MNHEY and CDR2 SVGAGI come from the germline V gene. The CDR3 is 12 residues long. V lost 9 bases, J lost 7 bases, and 13 bases lay in between. The CDR3 loop reads CASLSYGNEQFF. The CDR3 region has the DNA TGTGCCAGTCTCTCGTACGGGAATGAGCAGTTCTTC.

The chain has TRBV15 and TRBJ2-1; TRBD2 matches 11 bases. After removal of 2 bases from V and 5 bases from J, the junction contained 11 bases not matched to a gene. The CDR3 consists of 18 residues. Germline CDR1 LNHNV, CDR2 YYDKDF (reference sequence). The DNA of the CDR3 is TGTGCCACCAGCAGACCGGGACTAGCGGTCGGCCCCCACAATGAGCAGTTCTTC. This codes for CATSRPGLAVGPHNEQFF.

This clone was counted a few times. The same CDR3 arises from other DNA sequences in this sample as well. The chain combines TRBV25-1 with TRBJ1-5; 12 nucleotides agree with TRBD1. J lost 7 bases, V lost 6 bases, and 4 bases had no gene match. Germline V gene sequence: CDR1 MGHDK, CDR2 SYGVNS. This CDR3 has 14 residues. The CDR3: CASRGQGADQPQHF. The CDR3 DNA is TGTGCCAGCAGGGGACAGGGGGCCGACCAGCCCCAGCATTTT. The whole variable domain, filled in from reference TRBV25-1 and TRBJ1-5, reads EADIYQTPRYLVIGTGKKITLECSQTMGHDKMYWYQQDPGMELHLIHYSYGVNSTEKGDLSSESTVSRIRTEHFPLTLESARPSHTSQYLCASRGQGADQPQHFGDGTRLSIL.

V is TRBV19 and J is TRBJ2-2; a possible D gene is TRBD1 (5 bases). CDR3 length equals 14 residues. V was shortened by 7 bases and J by 0 bases, with 9 bases between the two germline ends. Germline V gene data show CDR1 as LNHDA and CDR2 as SQIVND (reference sequence). CDR3 region: CASTTGPNTGELFF. Written as DNA, the CDR3 is TGTGCCAGTACAACAGGCCCGAACACCGGGGAGCTGTTTTTT.

This clone came up a few times. V and J are TRBV30 and TRBJ1-2, with 7 bases matching TRBD1. The ends lost 1 base at V and 9 bases at J; junction bases unmatched: 11. The germline gives CDR1 GTSNPN, CDR2 SVGIG (reference sequence). CDR3 length: 14 amino acids. CDR3 amino acids: CAWSGRDSFSRYTF. CDR3 nucleotide sequence: TGTGCCTGGAGTGGCCGGGACAGCTTTTCTCGCTACACCTTC.

This clone was seen more than once but under ten times. The chain carries TRBV15 and TRBJ2-5; 7 bases fit TRBD2. The germline CDR1 and CDR2 sequences are LNHNV and YYDKDF (reference sequence). V was pared by 0 bases and J by 4 bases, with 8 bases of the junction left unmatched. The CDR3 loop spans 16 amino acids. In DNA, the CDR3 is TGTGCCACCAGCAGAGATCACGGGGGGAAGGGAGAGACCCAGTACTTC. Encoded protein: CATSRDHGGKGETQYF.

This clone showed up just a few times. This chain uses TRBV29-1 with TRBJ2-5, with 8 bases identical to TRBD1. The end of the DNA fits TRBJ2-7 better, so the J call may be wrong. The CDR3 runs 13 residues. Per germline, CDR1 SQVTM and CDR2 ANQGSEA. The CDR3 here is CSVEWTGKNEQYF. CDR3 nucleotide sequence: TGCAGCGTTGAATGGACAGGGAAAAACGAGCAGTACTTC.

This clone was seen more than once but under ten times. The gene calls are TRBV30 and TRBJ1-1, with 9 bases lining up with TRBD1. V shed 7 bases, J shed 0 bases, and the junction held 9 bases outside the gene matches. Germline-derived CDR1 and CDR2 are GTSNPN and SVGIG (reference sequence). The CDR3 is 15 amino acids. The CDR3 sequence: CAFVDRGRMNTEAFF. Written as DNA, the CDR3 is TGTGCCTTCGTGGACAGGGGACGCATGAACACTGAAGCTTTCTTT.

The chain employs TRBV7-3 and TRBJ1-2; D might be TRBD1 (5 bases). From germline, CDR1 is SGHTA and CDR2 FQGTGA. The CDR3 contains 16 residues. Trimming pared 7 bases from V and 3 bases from J, leaving 21 bases between. The CDR3 loop reads CASTTGTLPLDYGYTF. DNA of the CDR3: TGTGCCAGCACCACCGGGACTTTACCCCTGGACTATGGCTACACCTTC.

The V gene is TRBV18, the J gene TRBJ2-5; tentative D call: TRBD1 (5 bases). Looked up from germline, CDR1 is KGHSH and CDR2 is LQKENI. The CDR3 runs 15 residues. Trimming removed 4 bases from V and 0 bases from J, with 12 bases in between. The CDR3 spells CASSHPTANQETQYF. The CDR3 region has the DNA TGTGCCAGCTCACACCCGACAGCTAACCAAGAGACCCAGTACTTC.

The chain has TRBV20-1 and TRBJ1-1; 7 nucleotides agree with TRBD1. There are 11 residues in the CDR3. With 7 bases clipped from V and 3 bases from J, the junction kept 2 bases outside the gene matches. Germline CDR1 is DFQATT and CDR2 is SNEGSKA (reference sequence). CDR3 DNA: TGCAGTGTCAGGGGGGACACTGAAGCTTTCTTT. It yields the protein CSVRGDTEAFF.

The gene calls are TRBV5-1 and TRBJ1-5; a weak D match, TRBD1 (6 bases). Germline V gives CDR1 SGHRS, CDR2 YFSETQ. The CDR3 sequence is 13 residues long. V lost 4 bases, J lost 2 bases, and 7 bases lay in between. This chain's CDR3 is CASSRTGNQPQHF. The CDR3 nucleotides read TGCGCCAGCAGCCGGACAGGCAATCAGCCCCAGCATTTT.